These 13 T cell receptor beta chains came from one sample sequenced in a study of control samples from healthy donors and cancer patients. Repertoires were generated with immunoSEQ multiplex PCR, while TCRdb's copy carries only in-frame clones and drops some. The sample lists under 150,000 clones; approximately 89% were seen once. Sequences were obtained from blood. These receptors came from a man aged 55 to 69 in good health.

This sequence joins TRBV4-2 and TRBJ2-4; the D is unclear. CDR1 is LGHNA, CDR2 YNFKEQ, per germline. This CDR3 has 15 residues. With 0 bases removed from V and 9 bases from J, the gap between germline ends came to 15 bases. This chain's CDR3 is CASSQDGPVKGIQYF. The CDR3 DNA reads TGTGCCAGCAGCCAAGATGGGCCGGTCAAGGGCATTCAGTACTTC.

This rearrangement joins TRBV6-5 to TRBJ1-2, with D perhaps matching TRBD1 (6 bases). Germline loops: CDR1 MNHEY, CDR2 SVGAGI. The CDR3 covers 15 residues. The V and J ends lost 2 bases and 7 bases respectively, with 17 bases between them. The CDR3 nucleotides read TGTGCCAGCAGTTACAGCGGGGGGGGCAGCGGTGGCTACACCTTC. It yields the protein CASSYSGGGSGGYTF.

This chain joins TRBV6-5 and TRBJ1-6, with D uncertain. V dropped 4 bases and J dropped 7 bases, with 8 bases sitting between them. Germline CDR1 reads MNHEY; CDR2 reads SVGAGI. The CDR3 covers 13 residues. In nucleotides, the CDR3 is TGTGCCAGCAGTTCCCTTTCCAATTCACCCCTCCACTTT. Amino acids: CASSSLSNSPLHF.

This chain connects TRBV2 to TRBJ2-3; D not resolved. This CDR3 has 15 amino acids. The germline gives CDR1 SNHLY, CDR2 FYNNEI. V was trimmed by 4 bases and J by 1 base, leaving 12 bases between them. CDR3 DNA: TGTGCCAGCAGTGTGAATGCTAGGGGCACAGATACGCAGTATTTT. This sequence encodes CASSVNARGTDTQYF.

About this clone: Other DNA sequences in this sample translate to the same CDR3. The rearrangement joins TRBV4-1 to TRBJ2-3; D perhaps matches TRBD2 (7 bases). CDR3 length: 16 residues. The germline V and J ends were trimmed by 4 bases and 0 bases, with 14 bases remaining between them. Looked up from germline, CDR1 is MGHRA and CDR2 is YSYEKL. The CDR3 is CASSPRGGASTDTQYF. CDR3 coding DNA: TGCGCCAGCAGCCCCCGCGGGGGCGCTAGCACAGATACGCAGTATTTT.

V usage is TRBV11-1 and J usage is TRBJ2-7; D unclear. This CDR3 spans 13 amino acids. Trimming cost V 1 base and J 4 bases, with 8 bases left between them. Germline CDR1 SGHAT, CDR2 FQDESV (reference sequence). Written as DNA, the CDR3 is TGTGCCAGCAGCTTAGGGGTCCTTTACGAGCAGTACTTC. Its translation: CASSLGVLYEQYF. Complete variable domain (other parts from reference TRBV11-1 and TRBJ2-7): EAEVAQSPRYKITEKSQAVAFWCDPISGHATLYWYRQILGQGPELLVQFQDESVVDDSQLPKDRFSAERLKGVDSTLKIQPAELGDSAMYLCASSLGVLYEQYFGPGTRLTVT.

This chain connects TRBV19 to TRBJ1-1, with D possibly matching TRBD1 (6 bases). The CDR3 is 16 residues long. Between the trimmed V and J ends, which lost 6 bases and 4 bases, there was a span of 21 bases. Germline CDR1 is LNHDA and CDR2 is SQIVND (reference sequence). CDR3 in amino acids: CASRPVRGAGSTEAFF. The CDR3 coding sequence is TGTGCCAGTAGGCCTGTGAGGGGGGCCGGGAGCACTGAAGCTTTCTTT.

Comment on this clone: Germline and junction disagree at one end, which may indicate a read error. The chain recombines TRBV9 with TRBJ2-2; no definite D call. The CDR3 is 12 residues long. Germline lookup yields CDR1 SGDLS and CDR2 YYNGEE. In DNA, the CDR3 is TGTGCCAGCTGCGTGGACACCGGGGAGCTGTTTTTT. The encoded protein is CASCVDTGELFF.

Written as DNA, the CDR3 is TGTGCCAGCAGCCCAACCGGGACAGGGGGCCCTCCGAGGTACTTC. It codes for CASSPTGTGGPPRYF. J is TRBJ2-7 and V is TRBV3-1 (or the pseudogene TRBV3-2), with 12 bases aligning to TRBD1. Unmatched junction bases numbered 13, after V lost 4 bases and J lost 12 bases. The CDR3 runs 15 residues. CDR1 is LGHDT, CDR2 YNNKEL, per germline (reference sequence).

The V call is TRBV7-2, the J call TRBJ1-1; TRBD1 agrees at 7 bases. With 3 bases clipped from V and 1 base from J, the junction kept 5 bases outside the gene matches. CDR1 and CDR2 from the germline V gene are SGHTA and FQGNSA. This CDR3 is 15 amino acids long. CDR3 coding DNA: TGTGCCAGCAGCTTCCGGACAGGCCAGAACACTGAAGCTTTCTTT. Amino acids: CASSFRTGQNTEAFF.

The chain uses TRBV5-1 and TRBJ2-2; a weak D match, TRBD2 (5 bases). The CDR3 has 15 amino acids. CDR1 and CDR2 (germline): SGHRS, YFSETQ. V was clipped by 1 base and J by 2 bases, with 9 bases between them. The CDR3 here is CASSLFRGNTGELFF. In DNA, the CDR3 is TGCGCCAGCAGCTTGTTCCGGGGTAACACCGGGGAGCTGTTTTTT.

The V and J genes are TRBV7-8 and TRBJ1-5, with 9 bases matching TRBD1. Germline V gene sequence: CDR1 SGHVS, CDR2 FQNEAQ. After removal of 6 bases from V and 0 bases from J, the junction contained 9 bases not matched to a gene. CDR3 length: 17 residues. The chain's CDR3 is CASRPGQGLYSNQPQHF. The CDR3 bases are TGTGCCAGCAGACCGGGACAGGGCCTATATAGCAATCAGCCCCAGCATTTT. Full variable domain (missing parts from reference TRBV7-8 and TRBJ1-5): GAGVSQSPRYKVAKRGQDVALRCDPISGHVSLFWYQQALGQGPEFLTYFQNEAQLDKSGLPSDRFFAERPEGSVSTLKIQRTQQEDSAVYLCASRPGQGLYSNQPQHFGDGTRLSIL.

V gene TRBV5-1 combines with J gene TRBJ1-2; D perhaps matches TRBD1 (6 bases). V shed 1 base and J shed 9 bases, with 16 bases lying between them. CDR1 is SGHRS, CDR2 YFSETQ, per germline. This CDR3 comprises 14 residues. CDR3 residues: CASSLLAGVLRYTF. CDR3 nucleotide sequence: TGCGCCAGCAGCTTGTTGGCAGGGGTTCTGCGCTACACCTTC.